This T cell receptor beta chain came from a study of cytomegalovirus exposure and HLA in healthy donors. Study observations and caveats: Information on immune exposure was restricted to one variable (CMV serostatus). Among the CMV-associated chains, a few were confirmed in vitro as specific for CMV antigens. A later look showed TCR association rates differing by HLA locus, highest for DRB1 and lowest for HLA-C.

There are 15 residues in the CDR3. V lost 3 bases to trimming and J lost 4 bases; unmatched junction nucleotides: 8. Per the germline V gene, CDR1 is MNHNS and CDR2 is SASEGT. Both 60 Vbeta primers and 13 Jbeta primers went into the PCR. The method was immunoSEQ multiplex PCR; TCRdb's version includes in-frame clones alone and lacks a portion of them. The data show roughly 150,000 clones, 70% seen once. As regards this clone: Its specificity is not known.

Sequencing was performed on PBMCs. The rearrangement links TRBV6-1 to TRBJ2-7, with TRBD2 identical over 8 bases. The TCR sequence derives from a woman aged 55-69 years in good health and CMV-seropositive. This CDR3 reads CASSETSGRKYEQYF. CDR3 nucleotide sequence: TGTGCCAGCAGTGAGACGAGCGGGAGAAAGTACGAGCAGTACTTC.